This T cell receptor beta chain appears in the sequencing data of a study of beta chain features in type 1 diabetes (dated 2018 in TCRdb). Notes on the research overall: Patients and healthy donors did not differ in mean age, gender distribution, total cell number or subset yield. A total of 100 million to 110 million sorted cells were examined across all samples, and a strong correlation was observed between cell number per subset and RNA yield. The study compared the TCRB repertoires of sorted circulating CD4+ T cell subsets in recently diagnosed type 1 diabetes patients with those in matched healthy donors. Naive and central memory subsets were obtained from all 28 donors, but regulatory and stem cell-like memory subsets were isolated from only 8 patients and roughly 8 healthy donors.

A note on this clone: What this receptor recognizes is not known. Nothing much larger sits one base from this clone, and base qualities are not available.

Its CDR3 holds 13 amino acids, cysteine through phenylalanine. Only the CDR3 DNA is retained, 39 bases long and in frame from the first base. CDR1 and CDR2, per the germline V gene, are SGHAT and FQNNGV. V loses 4 bases, J loses 7 bases, and the germline ends lie 8 bases apart. From each donor, a single peripheral blood sample of approximately 0.11 L on average was drawn into heparinised tubes. Using a panel that included CD45RO, CCR7, CD25, CD127, CD95 and CD27, naive, central memory, regulatory and stem cell-like memory CD4+ T cells were sorted on a BD FACSAria II. Every sorted population had a purity above 98%. PBMCs were isolated right away by Lymphoprep density gradient centrifugation and were stained directly, without culture. Samples were stained and sorted in pairs, with one healthy donor and one patient per experiment, so that batch effects were minimized. The entire isolated RNA was reverse transcribed using the High Capacity cDNA Reverse Transcription Kit, and thus expressed TCRB transcripts were sequenced. Naive, central memory and regulatory T cell samples underwent deep immunoSEQ sequencing, averaging around 3.9 million total reads per sample. Sorted cells were lysed in RLT buffer, and RNA was extracted using DNase-treated RNeasy Micro or Mini kits according to cell number. Each cell subset was processed separately to prevent cross-contamination, with patient and healthy donor samples processed together. The immunoSEQ multiplex PCR was used to amplify TCRB sequences from cDNA, yielding 87-bp fragments that span the CDR3 region. Amplicons were sequenced on the Illumina HiSeq platform. As for the authors' bioinformatics: PCR bias was computationally corrected using synthetic template baselines, reads within Hamming distance 2 were collapsed, and singletons that could not be merged were discarded. Reads were aligned against IMGT so that V, D and J genes, CDR3 length and insertions or deletions at six rearrangement sites could be assigned. Within each subset, clonotype counts were normalized to sorted cell number, after which true diversity and Gini coefficients were computed with the tcR R package. Repertoire sharing was quantified using the overlap coefficient calculated on TCRB nucleotide sequences. Out-of-frame TCRB sequences from naive cells were analyzed as a proxy for the pre-selection repertoire. TCRdb retrieved this table from immuneACCESS and kept in-frame rearrangements only. Not all clones are present; in checked studies, unresolved V genes account for under half, and no reason is known for the remainder. Clone size and the V and J calls come from that table; the DNA yielded D and trimming. Present in this sample are 680,000 or so clones, about an eighth of which were seen just once. The top ten clones comprise 0.02% to 0.025% of the sample.

Here is what the overall study found, with its caveats: Fewer insertions and more nucleotide deletions at VDJ recombination sites were observed in patients with type 1 diabetes, implying thymic rearrangement abnormalities. A moderate but significant shortening of TCRB CDR3 length was observed in type 1 diabetes patients in all four CD4+ subsets. PCR may preferentially amplify shorter templates, but because patient and control samples were amplified and corrected together, any resulting skew would affect both groups equally. Because cDNA was sequenced instead of genomic DNA, highly expressing activated cells could be over-represented, though the groups showed no difference in activation or CD3 levels. HLA sub-analyses involved small numbers of individuals, so any influence of HLA type on TCRB rearrangement remained unresolved. The naive, central memory and regulatory TCRB repertoires appeared to resemble one another more closely among patients than among healthy donors.

Sequenced: naive CD4+ T cells from blood. Interpreted using the paper, the cell subset or site label stands for: true naive CD4+ T cells. The rearranged chain carries TRBV11-2 and TRBJ1-6; a weak D assignment points to TRBD1 (5 bases agree). The sequence was collected from a man aged 18-30 years with type 1 diabetes. The sequenced DNA: TGTGCCAGCAGCTCCTACAGGAATTCACCCCTCCACTTT. This sequence encodes CASSSYRNSPLHF.